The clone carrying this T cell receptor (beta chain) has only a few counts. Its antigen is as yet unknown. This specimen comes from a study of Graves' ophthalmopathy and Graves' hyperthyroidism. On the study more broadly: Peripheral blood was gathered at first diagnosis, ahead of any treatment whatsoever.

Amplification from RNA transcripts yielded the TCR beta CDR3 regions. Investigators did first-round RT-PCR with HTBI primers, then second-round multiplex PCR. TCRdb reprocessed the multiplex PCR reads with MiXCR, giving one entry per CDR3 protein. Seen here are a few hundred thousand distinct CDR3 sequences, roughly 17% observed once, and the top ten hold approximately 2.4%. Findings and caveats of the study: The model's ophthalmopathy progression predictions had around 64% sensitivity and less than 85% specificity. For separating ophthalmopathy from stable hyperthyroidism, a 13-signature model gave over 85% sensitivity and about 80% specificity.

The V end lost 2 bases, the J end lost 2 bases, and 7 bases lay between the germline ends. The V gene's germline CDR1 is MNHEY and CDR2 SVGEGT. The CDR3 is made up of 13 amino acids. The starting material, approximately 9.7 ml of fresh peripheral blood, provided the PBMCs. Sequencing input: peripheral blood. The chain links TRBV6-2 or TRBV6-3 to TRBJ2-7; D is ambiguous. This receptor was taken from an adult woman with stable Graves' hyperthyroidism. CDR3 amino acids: CASSYRDTYEQYF. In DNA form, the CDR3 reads TGTGCCAGCAGTTACAGGGATACCTACGAGCAGTACTTC.